These 25 T cell receptor beta chains were sequenced from one sample in a study of CD8+ T cells in alopecia areata. Documented treatment: oral pan-JAK inhibitor, 5-10 mg twice daily. RNA, once extracted, was reverse transcribed into cDNA for use as the sequencing template. Method: immunoSEQ multiplex PCR; TCRdb's copy keeps in-frame clones and lacks some. The sample carries roughly 190,000 clones, around three fifths recorded once. The sequences come from CD4+ T cells sorted from blood, collected at week 24, from a patient treated with tofacitinib. The source is a human donor with alopecia areata.

The chain couples TRBV7-9 to TRBJ1-2; D might be TRBD1 (5 bases). Trimming cost V 5 bases and J 6 bases, with 25 bases left between them. This CDR3 is built from 17 residues. The germline gives CDR1 SEHNR, CDR2 FQNEAQ (reference sequence). The CDR3 loop reads CASSNPLGAGLGNGYTF. CDR3 bases: TGTGCCAGCAGCAACCCCCTCGGGGCAGGTCTTGGGAATGGCTACACCTTC.

The chain recombines TRBV11-2 with TRBJ1-6, with 7 bases identical to TRBD1. After removal of 0 bases from V and 5 bases from J, the junction contained 7 bases not matched to a gene. CDR3 size: 17 residues. Germline V lookup: CDR1 SGHAT, CDR2 FQNNGV. For the CDR3, the DNA is TGTGCCAGCAGCTTAGATCAGGGGGGCAGTAATAATTCACCCCTCCACTTT. It specifies CASSLDQGGSNNSPLHF. Using reference TRBV11-2 and TRBJ1-6 for the parts outside the CDR3, the full variable domain is EAGVAQSPRYKIIEKRQSVAFWCNPISGHATLYWYQQILGQGPKLLIQFQNNGVVDDSQLPKDRFSAERLKGVDSTLKIQPAKLEDSAVYLCASSLDQGGSNNSPLHFGNGTRLTVT.

The chain joins TRBV15 to TRBJ1-1; D gene unclear. In germline, CDR1 is LNHNV, CDR2 YYDKDF (reference sequence). The CDR3 is 13 amino acids. Trimming removed 0 bases from V and 7 bases from J, with 9 bases in between. As DNA, the CDR3 is TGTGCCACCAGCAGAGAAGGGAGAAGTGAAGCTTTCTTT. It yields the protein CATSREGRSEAFF.

The rearrangement joins TRBV5-6 to TRBJ1-5; perhaps TRBD1 as D (6 bases). Germline CDR1 SGHDT, CDR2 YYEEEE. Trimming stripped 4 bases from V and 10 bases from J, with 12 bases between. The CDR3 has 12 amino acids. The CDR3: CASSKPTGPQHF. The CDR3 region has the DNA TGTGCCAGCAGCAAACCGACAGGCCCCCAGCATTTT.

This clone was counted a few times. The rearrangement links TRBV29-1 to TRBJ2-5; D is unresolved. V dropped 1 base and J dropped 1 base, with 1 base sitting between them. Germline V gives CDR1 SQVTM, CDR2 ANQGSEA. This CDR3 spans 11 amino acids. CDR3 region: CSVEGQETQYF. CDR3 in DNA: TGCAGCGTTGAAGGCCAAGAGACCCAGTACTTC.

This clone is termed medium-sized. The genes are TRBV28 and TRBJ2-2; D possibly matches TRBD1 or TRBD2 (5 bases each). Trimming pared 5 bases from V and 1 base from J, leaving 17 bases between. The CDR3 has 17 amino acids. CDR1 is MDHEN and CDR2 is SYDVKM in the germline V gene. Here the CDR3 reads CASSHPRGHENTGELFF. In DNA form, the CDR3 reads TGTGCCAGCAGTCACCCCCGGGGCCACGAGAACACCGGGGAGCTGTTTTTT. The full variable domain, completed using reference TRBV28 and TRBJ2-2, is DVKVTQSSRYLVKRTGEKVFLECVQDMDHENMFWYRQDPGLGLRLIYFSYDVKMKEKGDIPEGYSVSREKKERFSLILESASTNQTSMYLCASSHPRGHENTGELFFGEGSRLTVL.

The genes are TRBV29-1 and TRBJ2-3, with D perhaps assigned TRBD1 or TRBD2 (5 bases each). Germline V CDR1 and CDR2: SQVTM, ANQGSEA. The CDR3 sequence is 15 residues long. Trimming stripped 1 base from V and 1 base from J, with 12 bases between. The CDR3 DNA sequence: TGCAGCGTTGAAGGAGGGGATGGGGGCACAGATACGCAGTATTTT. Its translation is CSVEGGDGGTDTQYF.

The sample holds many counts of this clone. The chain couples TRBV30 to TRBJ2-2; TRBD1 aligns across 9 bases. The V segment lost 0 bases and the J segment 3 bases; nucleotides outside the gene matches: 2. The CDR3 spans 15 residues. CDR1 is GTSNPN, CDR2 SVGIG, per germline (reference sequence). The CDR3 reads CAWSVQGAHTGELFF. CDR3 in DNA: TGTGCCTGGAGTGTACAGGGGGCGCACACCGGGGAGCTGTTTTTT.

The sample holds one count of this clone. The J gene is TRBJ1-6, the V gene TRBV4-3; the D is unclear. V was shortened by 0 bases and J by 6 bases, with 18 bases between the two germline ends. The CDR3 loop spans 18 amino acids. Germline CDR1 LGHNA, CDR2 YSLEER. The CDR3 here is CASSQDLGVVTFNSPLHF. Here the CDR3 DNA reads TGCGCCAGCAGCCAAGATCTTGGGGTTGTTACCTTTAATTCACCCCTCCACTTT.

The chain employs TRBV30 and TRBJ1-2; 10 bases line up with TRBD1. V was clipped by 5 bases and J by 7 bases; unmatched bases: 13. The CDR3 is 15 amino acids. CDR1 and CDR2 (germline): GTSNPN, SVGIG (reference sequence). The CDR3 nucleotides are TGTGCCTGGGGCGAAGGGAAGACAGGGGGCTCTGGCTACACCTTC. It is translated as CAWGEGKTGGSGYTF.

This clone was recorded a few times. The chain uses TRBV18 and TRBJ2-7; TRBD1 aligns across 10 bases. The J segment lost 1 base and the V segment lost 0 bases, leaving 3 bases of the junction unmatched. This CDR3 has 16 amino acids. Per germline, CDR1 KGHSH and CDR2 LQKENI. Here the CDR3 DNA reads TGTGCCAGCTCACCACCGCGGACAGGGGGATCCTACGAGCAGTACTTC. It yields the protein CASSPPRTGGSYEQYF.

The chain recombines TRBV7-7 with TRBJ2-2, with D perhaps matching TRBD2 (7 bases). The CDR3 has 15 amino acids. The V gene's germline CDR1 is SSHAT and CDR2 FNYEAQ (reference sequence). Trimming pared 5 bases from V and 7 bases from J, leaving 17 bases between. CDR3 coding DNA: TGTGCCAGCAGCCCCTTGGGGGGGGCATACGGGGAGCTGTTTTTT. Amino acids: CASSPLGGAYGELFF.

V usage is TRBV7-2 and J usage is TRBJ2-6; D possibly corresponds to TRBD2 (5 bases). V lost 1 base, J lost 0 bases, and 10 bases lay in between. The CDR3 loop spans 17 amino acids. Germline CDR1 and CDR2: SGHTA and FQGNSA. The CDR3 bases are TGTGCCAGCAGCTTAGTAGCGTGGGACTCTGGGGCCAACGTCCTGACTTTC. It encodes CASSLVAWDSGANVLTF.

This clone was observed once. The V and J genes are TRBV19 and TRBJ2-3; D might be TRBD1 (5 bases). The CDR3 contains 11 residues. In germline, CDR1 is LNHDA, CDR2 SQIVND (reference sequence). Trimming stripped 6 bases from V and 5 bases from J, with 6 bases between. CDR3 in DNA: TGTGCCAGTAGGCAGGGAGATACGCAGTATTTT. It is translated as CASRQGDTQYF.

J is TRBJ1-3 and V is TRBV9, with 7 nucleotides matching TRBD1. The CDR3 is made up of 16 amino acids. Per germline, CDR1 SGDLS and CDR2 YYNGEE. The V and J ends lost 0 bases and 4 bases, in that order; junction bases with no gene match: 7. The DNA for the CDR3 is TGTGCCAGCAGCGTAGGGGAGACAGGGACAGGAAACACCATATATTTT. Its translation: CASSVGETGTGNTIYF.

This clone has a single count. The rearrangement uses TRBV9 and TRBJ2-1, with D unresolved. Germline-derived CDR1 and CDR2 are SGDLS and YYNGEE. The V end was cut by 0 bases, the J end by 1 base, with 8 bases between. The CDR3 length is 15 residues. In DNA form, the CDR3 reads TGTGCCAGCAGCGTAGCAAGTATGTCCTACAATGAGCAGTTCTTC. Translation gives CASSVASMSYNEQFF.

This chain links TRBV27 with TRBJ1-2; TRBD1 matches 8 bases. The CDR3 totals 16 residues. After removal of 5 bases from V and 4 bases from J, the junction contained 12 bases not matched to a gene. The germline gives CDR1 MNHEY, CDR2 SMNVEV (reference sequence). The CDR3 region is CASSQQSTGDAYGYTF. DNA of the CDR3: TGTGCCAGCAGTCAACAATCGACAGGGGACGCCTATGGCTACACCTTC.

The sample holds one count of this clone. The chain uses TRBV30 and TRBJ1-2, with D unclear. The CDR3 loop spans 13 amino acids. The V gene lost 0 bases and the J gene lost 11 bases, with 16 bases spanning the gap. From germline, CDR1 is GTSNPN and CDR2 SVGIG (reference sequence). The CDR3 nucleotides are TGTGCCTGGAGTGTACCCGGAGCTAATCTGTACACCTTC. It codes for CAWSVPGANLYTF.

The rearrangement links TRBV7-2 to TRBJ2-3; the match to TRBD2 covers 8 bases. The length of the CDR3 is 14 residues. Germline V gives CDR1 SGHTA, CDR2 FQGNSA. The trim removed 5 bases at V and 10 bases at J, leaving 11 bases unmatched. CDR3 sequence: CASSAGTGLAAQYF. CDR3 DNA: TGTGCCAGCAGCGCTGGTACCGGACTAGCAGCGCAGTATTTT.

V is TRBV15 and J is TRBJ2-7; D gene unclear. Germline CDR1 and CDR2: LNHNV and YYDKDF (reference sequence). This CDR3 is built from 15 residues. The germline V and J ends were trimmed by 0 bases and 2 bases, with 11 bases remaining between them. The CDR3 nucleotides are TGTGCCACCAGCAGAGATCATGGGGAAACCTACGAGCAGTACTTC. Its translation is CATSRDHGETYEQYF.

The gene calls are TRBV7-3 and TRBJ1-1; 9 bases agree with TRBD1. The CDR3 extends over 15 amino acids. V lost 5 bases, J lost 8 bases, and 12 bases stayed unmatched. Germline V lookup: CDR1 SGHTA, CDR2 FQGTGA. CDR3 in DNA: TGTGCCAGCAGCAAAACAGGGGGCCCAGCTGGGGAAGCTTTCTTT. Amino acid sequence: CASSKTGGPAGEAFF.

To note about this clone: Other DNA sequences within the sample encode an identical CDR3. The chain recombines TRBV29-1 with TRBJ2-5; possibly TRBD2 for D (6 bases). Germline values: CDR1 SQVTM, CDR2 ANQGSEA. CDR3 size: 11 residues. Trimming removed 4 bases from V and 5 bases from J, with 8 bases in between. The CDR3 sequence is CSVGGEETQYF. CDR3 sequence (DNA): TGCAGCGTTGGGGGGGAGGAGACCCAGTACTTC.

The rearrangement links TRBV27 to TRBJ2-7; D is ambiguous. Trimming pared 4 bases from V and 9 bases from J, leaving 16 bases between. CDR3 length: 13 residues. The germline gives CDR1 MNHEY, CDR2 SMNVEV (reference sequence). The CDR3 region is CASSSPPTSRQYF. CDR3 DNA sequence: TGTGCCAGCAGTTCCCCCCCTACTTCGCGGCAGTACTTC.

The rearrangement joins TRBV30 to TRBJ2-1, with TRBD2 matching over 12 bases. Per germline, CDR1 GTSNPN and CDR2 SVGIG (reference sequence). V was pared by 2 bases and J by 5 bases, with 4 bases of the junction left unmatched. There are 15 residues in the CDR3. For the CDR3, the DNA is TGTGCCTGGAGTCGAACTAGCGGGGGGCACAATGAGCAGTTCTTC. This gives the protein CAWSRTSGGHNEQFF.

The rearrangement links TRBV10-2 to TRBJ1-1; TRBD1 might be the D (6 bases). V was pared by 8 bases and J by 1 base, with 14 bases between. The CDR3 is made up of 14 amino acids. CDR1 WSHSY and CDR2 SAAADI come from the germline V gene. The CDR3 DNA reads TGCGCCAGCGGAACGGGACAACGGAACACTGAAGCTTTCTTT. It specifies CASGTGQRNTEAFF.